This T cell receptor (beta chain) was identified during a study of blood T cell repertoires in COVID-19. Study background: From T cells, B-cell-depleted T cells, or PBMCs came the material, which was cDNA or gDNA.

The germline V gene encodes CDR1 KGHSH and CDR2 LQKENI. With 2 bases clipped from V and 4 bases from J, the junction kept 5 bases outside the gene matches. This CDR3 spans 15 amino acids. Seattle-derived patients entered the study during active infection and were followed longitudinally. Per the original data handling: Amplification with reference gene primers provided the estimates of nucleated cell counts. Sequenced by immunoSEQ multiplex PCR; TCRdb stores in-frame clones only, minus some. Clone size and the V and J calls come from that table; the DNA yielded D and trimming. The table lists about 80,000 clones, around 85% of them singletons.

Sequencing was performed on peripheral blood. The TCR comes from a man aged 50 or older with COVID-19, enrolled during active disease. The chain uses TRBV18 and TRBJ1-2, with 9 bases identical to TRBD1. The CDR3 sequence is CASSPGQGISYGYTF. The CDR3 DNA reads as TGTGCCAGCTCACCAGGACAGGGGATTTCCTATGGCTACACCTTC.